The rows below give T cell receptor beta chains drawn from one sample of a study of cytomegalovirus exposure and HLA in healthy donors. Produced via immunoSEQ multiplex PCR; TCRdb's table is partial and in-frame only. The repertoire holds fewer than 200,000 clones, less than 80% seen once, with 0.65% to 0.85% in the top ten. The sequenced sample was PBMCs. The receptors stem from a female donor in good health and CMV-seronegative. CDR3s include the opening cysteine and the closing phenylalanine or tryptophan. Each record gives: D gene, clone size, V gene, J gene, CDR3 DNA, CDR3 protein. D genes are given only for firm matches. The size field is filled for only some rows; it gives once, few, many or a size class.

d_call: -; clone_size: -; v_call: TRBV7-8; j_call: TRBJ2-7; cdr3_nt: TGTGCCAGCAGCGATGCGATTGAGCAGTACTTC; cdr3_aa: CASSDAIEQYF
d_call: -; clone_size: -; v_call: TRBV4-1; j_call: TRBJ2-7; cdr3_nt: TGCGCCAGCAGCCAAGAATCGCAGGTCTACGAGCAGTACTTC; cdr3_aa: CASSQESQVYEQYF
d_call: -; clone_size: few; v_call: TRBV6-5; j_call: TRBJ2-5; cdr3_nt: TGTGCCAGCAGTTACGGCAGAGAGACCCAGTACTTC; cdr3_aa: CASSYGRETQYF
d_call: -; clone_size: -; v_call: TRBV3-2; j_call: TRBJ2-7; cdr3_nt: TGTGCCGCAAGACCGGGGTACTTC; cdr3_aa: CAARPGYF
d_call: TRBD2; clone_size: -; v_call: TRBV5-4; j_call: TRBJ2-1; cdr3_nt: TGTGCCAGCAGCTTGGCGTCTAGCGGGAGTTCCCCCTACAATGAGCAGTTCTTC; cdr3_aa: CASSLASSGSSPYNEQFF
d_call: TRBD2; clone_size: -; v_call: TRBV7-9; j_call: TRBJ2-2; cdr3_nt: TGTGCCAGCAGCTTAGGACTAGCGGCGTTCGCGAACACCGGGGAGCTGTTTTTT; cdr3_aa: CASSLGLAAFANTGELFF
d_call: -; clone_size: few; v_call: TRBV7-6; j_call: TRBJ1-5; cdr3_nt: TGTGCCAGCAGCCTCAGGGGCCAGCCCCAGCATTTT; cdr3_aa: CASSLRGQPQHF
d_call: TRBD1; clone_size: -; v_call: TRBV2; j_call: TRBJ1-5; cdr3_nt: TGTGCCAGCAGCGCAGGGGGAGGCAATCAGCCCCAGCATTTT; cdr3_aa: CASSAGGGNQPQHF
d_call: TRBD1; clone_size: -; v_call: TRBV5-1; j_call: TRBJ2-1; cdr3_nt: TGCGCCAGCACCGAGGGGACAGTCTCCTACAATGAGCAGTTCTTC; cdr3_aa: CASTEGTVSYNEQFF
d_call: TRBD1; clone_size: -; v_call: TRBV7-6; j_call: TRBJ1-1; cdr3_nt: TGTGCCAGCAGCCGTGCAGGGGGTCGATTGAACACTGAAGCTTTCTTT; cdr3_aa: CASSRAGGRLNTEAFF
d_call: TRBD1; clone_size: -; v_call: TRBV7-9; j_call: TRBJ1-6; cdr3_nt: TGTGCCAGCAGCCCACCGGGACAGGGAGGGAGCTCACCCCTCCACTTT; cdr3_aa: CASSPPGQGGSSPLHF
d_call: TRBD1; clone_size: -; v_call: TRBV19; j_call: TRBJ1-2; cdr3_nt: TGTGCCAGTAGTATGGACAGGGGGACCTATGGCTACACCTTC; cdr3_aa: CASSMDRGTYGYTF
d_call: TRBD1; clone_size: -; v_call: TRBV28; j_call: TRBJ1-1; cdr3_nt: TGTGCCAGCAGTTCCATCGACAGGGTAGGACTGAACACTGAAGCTTTCTTT; cdr3_aa: CASSSIDRVGLNTEAFF
d_call: TRBD1; clone_size: -; v_call: TRBV11-3; j_call: TRBJ1-1; cdr3_nt: TGTGCCAGCAGCAAGGGACAGGGGTACACTGAAGCTTTCTTT; cdr3_aa: CASSKGQGYTEAFF
d_call: TRBD2; clone_size: -; v_call: TRBV6-5; j_call: TRBJ2-5; cdr3_nt: TGTGCCAGCAGTTATTCCGGGAGGCTCCCCCAAGAGACCCAGTACTTC; cdr3_aa: CASSYSGRLPQETQYF